This TCR beta chain came from a study of T cell repertoires in cytomegalovirus infection. In the study overall: Use of recently identified HLA-C-restricted and well-studied HLA-B-restricted CMV epitopes was part of the study. The public TCR beta signatures pointed to both CMV infection and matching HLA type. Findings of the study overall: In two of eight donors, the top clonotype was HLA-C-restricted CMV-specific.

Points on this clonotype: Its antigen is still unknown.

TCRdb fed the reads into MiXCR, producing one record per CDR3 protein. Seen here are around 500,000 distinct CDR3 sequences, roughly 42% observed once, and the top ten hold 43%. CDR1 and CDR2 (germline): SGHVS, FQNEAQ. The CDR3 is 14 residues long. V trimming: 1 base; J trimming: 5 bases; junction bases outside the gene matches: 3. The material was cultured PBMCs, obtained from culture after CMV antigen stimulation. The chain couples TRBV7-8 to TRBJ1-2; 8 bases are shared with TRBD1. This TCR derives from a human donor in good health (CMV status not recorded). Some clones in this sample may be carry-over from other donors' samples. The CDR3 DNA is TGTGCCAGCAGCTTAGACAGGGGGGTTTATGGCTACACCTTC. Translation: CASSLDRGVYGYTF.